This T cell receptor beta chain came from a study of vaccination effects on CD4 cells after COVID-19. The protocol was immunoSEQ multiplex PCR, while the TCRdb copy is restricted to in-frame clones and leaves out a portion. The sample has almost 15,000 clones, more than 60% seen once. Within the ViraFEST assay, antigen-specific CD4+ T cells underwent expansion with viral peptide pools prior to sequencing. CD4+ T cell isolation took place after 10 days of culture. Every participant took two doses of the BNT162b2 or mRNA-1273 vaccine. In culture with approximately 10 IU/ml IL-2 and around 10 ug/ml peptides, PBMC were grown at fewer than 2.5 million per well. To note about this clone: Its antigen remains unidentified.

The material was CD4+ T cells from PBMCs cultured with HCoV-NL63 spike peptides, obtained after COVID-19 vaccination. The TCR originated in a human donor who received a COVID-19 vaccine.

The CDR3 reads CASSSGQFYEQYF. As DNA, the CDR3 is TGTGCCAGCAGCTCGGGACAGTTCTACGAGCAGTACTTC. V usage is TRBV7-2 and J usage is TRBJ2-7; 7 bases map to TRBD1. V was clipped by 4 bases and J by 3 bases; unmatched bases: 3. The CDR3 spans 13 residues. Germline lookup yields CDR1 SGHTA and CDR2 FQGNSA.